Below are 10 T cell receptor beta chains sequenced from a single sample in a study of T-cell reconstitution after alpha-beta-depleted transplantation in children. Unique molecular identifiers were built into the TCRbeta library. Using its own MiXCR run on the PCR reads, TCRdb lists one record per CDR3 protein. This sample carries fewer than 20,000 distinct CDR3 sequences, around 5.8% of them seen once, and the ten largest clones take about 6.9%. This sample comprised PBMCs, obtained before TCRalphabeta/CD19-depleted stem cell transplant. These receptors were taken from a boy younger than 18 with acute lymphoblastic leukemia, due to receive a stem cell transplant.

This clonotype was detected many times. V and J are TRBV24-1 and TRBJ2-3, with D possibly matching TRBD2 (5 bases). From germline, CDR1 is KGHDR and CDR2 SFDVKD. The CDR3 totals 15 residues. V lost 4 bases to trimming and J lost 2 bases, with 12 bases between them. The CDR3 reads CATSEKRFFTDTQYF. CDR3 nucleotides: TGTGCCACCAGTGAGAAGCGGTTTTTCACAGATACGCAGTATTTT.

This clonotype was counted ten times or more. The chain has TRBV12-3 or TRBV12-4 and TRBJ2-7, with 7 bases fitting TRBD1. The CDR3 is 14 amino acids. V lost 7 bases and J lost 3; bases outside the gene matches: 9. The CDR3 DNA is TGTGCCAGCAACTCACAGGGGAGAGGCTACGAGCAGTACTTC. It codes for CASNSQGRGYEQYF.

This clonotype was counted at least ten times. The chain joins TRBV12-3 or TRBV12-4 to TRBJ2-7, with TRBD2 matching over 7 bases. The CDR3 sequence is 16 residues long. The V gene end was trimmed by 5 bases and the J gene end by 0 bases; junction bases not matched to a gene: 10. CDR3 bases: TGTGCCAGCAGTCTAGGGGAGGGACTACGCTCCTACGAGCAGTACTTC. Its protein is CASSLGEGLRSYEQYF.

This clonotype was counted many times. This chain joins TRBV20-1 and TRBJ2-7; D uncertain. The germline V gene encodes CDR1 DFQATT and CDR2 SNEGSKA (reference sequence). Deletions cut 0 bases from V and 1 base from J, with 10 bases between. The CDR3 is made up of 14 amino acids. CDR3 in DNA: TGCAGTGCTAGAGAATTGAGGTGGTCCTACGAGCAGTACTTC. Its protein is CSARELRWSYEQYF.

At least ten counts were recorded for this clonotype. The chain recombines TRBV12-3 or TRBV12-4 with TRBJ2-2; D is ambiguous. The CDR3 contains 12 residues. With 1 base removed from V and 3 bases from J, the gap between germline ends came to 0 bases. CDR3 bases: TGTGCCAGCAGTTTAGACACCGGGGAGCTGTTTTTT. Translating gives CASSLDTGELFF.

At least ten counts were recorded for this clonotype. This sequence joins TRBV20-1 and TRBJ2-2; D unclear. Per germline, CDR1 DFQATT and CDR2 SNEGSKA (reference sequence). The length of the CDR3 is 15 residues. The V gene lost 0 bases and the J gene lost 3 bases, with 11 bases spanning the gap. The CDR3 nucleotides read TGCAGTGCTAGAGATAGGAGCAGGTACACCGGGGAGCTGTTTTTT. This codes for CSARDRSRYTGELFF.

At least ten counts were recorded for this clonotype. Written as DNA, the CDR3 is TGTGCCAGCAGCCTATCATCACGAGGTAGCAATCAGCCCCAGCATTTT. Its translation: CASSLSSRGSNQPQHF. This chain connects TRBV7-9 to TRBJ1-5; no reliable D call. Per germline, CDR1 SEHNR and CDR2 FQNEAQ (reference sequence). Trimming pared 5 bases from V and 0 bases from J, leaving 14 bases between. The CDR3 is made up of 16 amino acids.

This clonotype was seen repeatedly, ten times or more. The V and J genes are TRBV29-1 and TRBJ1-2, with TRBD1 identical over 7 bases. The CDR3 is made up of 13 amino acids. CDR1 and CDR2 from the germline V gene are SQVTM and ANQGSEA. V shed 3 bases, J shed 8 bases, and the junction held 9 bases outside the gene matches. In nucleotides, the CDR3 is TGCAGCGTTGATCCAGGGGGTACGATCGGCTACACCTTC. Translation: CSVDPGGTIGYTF.

This clonotype was detected ten times or more. This sequence joins TRBV28 and TRBJ2-3; D may be TRBD1 or TRBD2 (6 bases each). Germline V gene sequence: CDR1 MDHEN, CDR2 SYDVKM. Trimming took 4 bases from V and 4 from J, leaving 21 bases between them. This CDR3 is built from 17 residues. CDR3: CASSSWGRTEFSDTQYF. CDR3 nucleotides: TGTGCCAGCAGTTCTTGGGGGAGGACAGAATTCTCAGATACGCAGTATTTT.

This clonotype is termed medium-sized. V usage is TRBV4-1 and J usage is TRBJ2-1; D is perhaps TRBD1 (5 bases). CDR3 length equals 17 residues. Trimming stripped 1 base from V and 0 bases from J, with 13 bases between. CDR1 and CDR2 (germline): MGHRA, YSYEKL. The CDR3 DNA reads as TGCGCCAGCAGCCAAGTTGATTTAGGGGTCTCCTACAATGAGCAGTTCTTC. Translating it yields CASSQVDLGVSYNEQFF.